This TCR beta chain comes out of a study of T cell responses to AZD1222 COVID-19 vaccine. Whole-study findings and limits: Spike-specific TCR breadth and depth were elevated following two AZD1222 doses. Just five to seven people given AZD1222 tested seropositive at baseline.

CDR3 size: 14 residues. CDR1 LGHDT and CDR2 YNNKEL come from the germline V gene (reference sequence). The V gene end was trimmed by 0 bases and the J gene end by 6 bases; junction bases not matched to a gene: 2. This clone appeared once. Its antigen is unidentified. Profiled with immunoSEQ multiplex PCR; TCRdb holds only in-frame clones, not every one. The data show under 140,000 clones, about 94% seen once. Sample: peripheral blood, taken 28 days after the second AZD1222 dose. The sequence derives from an adult who received the AZD1222 COVID-19 vaccine. This chain connects TRBV3-1 (or the pseudogene TRBV3-2) to TRBJ2-3; 8 nucleotides line up with TRBD2. CDR3 DNA sequence: TGTGCCAGCAGCCAAGAGGGACTAGTCGATACGCAGTATTTT. Protein: CASSQEGLVDTQYF.